These 27 T cell receptor beta chains were all obtained from the same sample, sequenced in a study of human thymus T cells. The table came from immunoSEQ multiplex PCR; TCRdb's copy has only in-frame clones and leaves some out. The repertoire holds tens of thousands of clones, over 90% seen once, with around 0.2% in the top ten. The sequenced sample consisted of blood. All receptors come from a girl under three years old with a congenital heart defect but otherwise immunologically healthy.

The chain carries TRBV9 and TRBJ2-2; D is undetermined. This CDR3 has 16 residues. The germline V gene encodes CDR1 SGDLS and CDR2 YYNGEE. V was cut by 0 bases and J by 0 bases, with 9 bases left in between. The CDR3 loop reads CASSVELVSNTGELFF. Written as DNA, the CDR3 is TGTGCCAGCAGCGTAGAATTGGTCTCGAACACCGGGGAGCTGTTTTTT.

The chain uses TRBV5-1 and TRBJ2-1; 12 nucleotides line up with TRBD2. The CDR3 loop spans 15 amino acids. The ends lost 2 bases at V and 7 bases at J; junction bases unmatched: 4. Germline V lookup: CDR1 SGHRS, CDR2 YFSETQ. The CDR3 DNA sequence: TGCGCCAGCAGCTTTGCCCTAGCGGGAGGGAATGAGCAGTTCTTC. It specifies CASSFALAGGNEQFF.

J is TRBJ2-1 and V is TRBV9; D uncertain. This CDR3 is built from 14 residues. The germline V gene has CDR1 SGDLS and CDR2 YYNGEE. Between the trimmed V and J ends, which lost 5 bases and 0 bases, there was a span of 9 bases. The CDR3 loop reads CASSHGGSYNEQFF. CDR3 coding DNA: TGTGCCAGCAGTCATGGCGGCTCCTACAATGAGCAGTTCTTC.

The chain has TRBV6-6 and TRBJ2-1, with D possibly being TRBD2 (6 bases). Germline V gene data show CDR1 as MNHNY and CDR2 as SVGAGI (reference sequence). The CDR3 spans 13 residues. The chain's CDR3 is CAIASGDGNEQFF. CDR3 DNA sequence: TGTGCTATCGCCTCGGGGGATGGGAATGAGCAGTTCTTC.

The chain joins TRBV10-3 to TRBJ2-7; 10 bases match TRBD2. The germline V gene has CDR1 ENHRY and CDR2 SYGVKD. Trimming took 10 bases from V and 4 from J; bases not matched to a gene: 10. The CDR3 is 14 amino acids. The CDR3: CATLQTSGTYEQYF. The CDR3 region has the DNA TGTGCCACCCTCCAAACTAGCGGGACGTACGAGCAGTACTTC.

The chain uses TRBV21-1 and TRBJ2-7. TRBV21-1 is classified as a pseudogene. The CDR3 has 14 residues. CDR3 sequence: CASSKGLSSYEQYF. The CDR3 nucleotides read TGTGCCAGCAGCAAAGGGCTTAGCTCCTACGAGCAGTACTTC.

The chain has TRBV15 and TRBJ1-6, with 10 bases that match TRBD1. V dropped 0 bases and J dropped 4; count of bases not matched to a gene: 0. CDR3 length equals 16 residues. From germline, CDR1 is LNHNV and CDR2 YYDKDF (reference sequence). In nucleotides, the CDR3 is TGTGCCACCAGCAGAGAGGGACAGGGGTATAATTCACCCCTCCACTTT. Its translation is CATSREGQGYNSPLHF.

Written as DNA, the CDR3 is TGCGCCAGCAGCCAGTCCGTACTAGCGGGAACCTACGAGCAGTACTTC. It is translated as CASSQSVLAGTYEQYF. The chain recombines TRBV4-3 with TRBJ2-7; 10 bases agree with TRBD2. Germline V gene data show CDR1 as LGHNA and CDR2 as YSLEER. V trimming: 3 bases; J trimming: 2 bases; junction bases outside the gene matches: 7. The CDR3 spans 16 residues.

CDR3 bases: TGTGCCAGTCTGGGGGGGTATGGCTACACCTTC. This translates into CASLGGYGYTF. The chain combines TRBV19 with TRBJ1-2; perhaps TRBD1 as D (5 bases). This CDR3 is 11 amino acids long. V was shortened by 8 bases and J by 5 bases, with 9 bases between the two germline ends. Germline CDR1 LNHDA, CDR2 SQIVND (reference sequence).

The chain joins TRBV11-2 to TRBJ2-7; tentatively, D is TRBD1 or TRBD2 (5 bases each). Trimming took off 1 base at V and 0 bases at J, with 10 bases between the two ends. Germline V CDR1 and CDR2: SGHAT, FQNNGV. The CDR3 covers 15 residues. CDR3: CASSLAGPSSYEQYF. In DNA, the CDR3 is TGTGCCAGCAGCTTAGCGGGGCCGAGCTCCTACGAGCAGTACTTC.

The chain uses TRBV6-5 and TRBJ2-5; no firm D call. V lost 6 bases, J lost 7 bases, and 9 bases lay in between. This CDR3 contains 11 residues. Germline CDR1 reads MNHEY; CDR2 reads SVGAGI. The CDR3 DNA follows: TGTGCCAGCAGCCGTAAAGGGACCCAGTACTTC. Its protein product is CASSRKGTQYF.

This chain links TRBV2 with TRBJ2-7; 9 nucleotides line up with TRBD1. Germline-derived CDR1 and CDR2 are SNHLY and FYNNEI. CDR3 size: 15 residues. With 8 bases clipped from V and 3 bases from J, the junction kept 11 bases outside the gene matches. The CDR3 coding sequence is TGTGCCAGCGGTTACAGGGGGCGGCCGGACTACGAGCAGTACTTC. Its translation is CASGYRGRPDYEQYF. Supplemented by reference TRBV2 and TRBJ2-7, the full variable domain reads EPEVTQTPSHQVTQMGQEVILRCVPISNHLYFYWYRQILGQKVEFLVSFYNNEISEKSEIFDDQFSVERPDGSNFTLKIRSTKLEDSAMYFCASGYRGRPDYEQYFGPGTRLTVT.

V and J are TRBV5-1 and TRBJ2-3, with a tentative D call TRBD2 (5 bases). There are 14 residues in the CDR3. Per germline, CDR1 SGHRS and CDR2 YFSETQ. Trimming took off 2 bases at V and 2 bases at J, with 9 bases between the two ends. The CDR3 DNA reads TGCGCCAGCAGCTTAGCTAGCTCCACAGATACGCAGTATTTT. Translated: CASSLASSTDTQYF.

V usage is TRBV28 and J usage is TRBJ2-1, with 9 nucleotides matching TRBD1. CDR1 and CDR2 from the germline V gene are MDHEN and SYDVKM. After removal of 6 bases from V and 4 bases from J, the junction contained 7 bases not matched to a gene. CDR3 length equals 15 residues. The CDR3 bases are TGTGCCAGCAGCCCGGGACAGGGCCGATACAATGAGCAGTTCTTC. Its translation is CASSPGQGRYNEQFF.

The chain employs TRBV7-9 and TRBJ2-1; TRBD2 might be the D (6 bases). V lost 1 base and J lost 4, with 20 bases in between. This CDR3 has 18 amino acids. Per the germline V gene, CDR1 is SEHNR and CDR2 is FQNEAQ (reference sequence). The CDR3 DNA reads TGTGCCAGCAGCTTAGAGGTTCTAGCGATCGATAAATACAATGAGCAGTTCTTC. Encoded protein: CASSLEVLAIDKYNEQFF.

This chain joins TRBV7-2 and TRBJ2-1; 7 bases are a match to TRBD1. Germline assignment: CDR1 SGHTA and CDR2 FQGNSA. This CDR3 has 15 residues. V shed 6 bases and J 3 bases; nucleotides not matched to a gene: 8. CDR3 DNA sequence: TGTGCCAGCAGTCCACCGGGACAGCGCTACAATGAGCAGTTCTTC. Protein product: CASSPPGQRYNEQFF.

Comments on this clone: Germline and junction disagree at one end, which may indicate a read error. The rearrangement links TRBV5-6 to TRBJ2-7; 8 bases match TRBD2. This CDR3 is built from 15 residues. Germline V gives CDR1 SGHDT, CDR2 YYEEEE. CDR3: CASSPGLGGSSEQYF. CDR3 nucleotide sequence: TGTGCCAGCAGCCCGGGACTAGGAGGGTCCTCCGAGCAGTACTTC.

V is TRBV6-1 and J is TRBJ2-4, with D perhaps matching TRBD2 (5 bases). Germline V gives CDR1 MNHNS, CDR2 SASEGT. This CDR3 spans 14 amino acids. V was cut by 8 bases and J by 1 base, with 12 bases left in between. DNA of the CDR3: TGTGCCAGCCTGGAGAGAGGGGCCAAAAACATTCAGTACTTC. Translation: CASLERGAKNIQYF.

The CDR3 DNA is TGTGCCAGCAGCTCCACAGGGACCTACAATGAGCAGTTCTTC. Translated, it gives CASSSTGTYNEQFF. The chain combines TRBV7-3 with TRBJ2-1, with TRBD1 as a possible D gene (6 bases). Germline CDR1 reads SGHTA; CDR2 reads FQGTGA. The CDR3 is 14 residues long. The V end lost 4 bases, the J end lost 2 bases, and 9 bases lay between the germline ends.

This clone was picked up one time. The chain has TRBV6-1 and TRBJ2-7; 10 positions match TRBD2. This CDR3 has 14 residues. Trimming took 11 bases from V and 2 from J; bases not matched to a gene: 9. Germline loops: CDR1 MNHNS, CDR2 SASEGT. The CDR3 reads CAGSSGSLTYEQYF. CDR3 coding DNA: TGTGCCGGATCTAGCGGGAGCTTAACCTACGAGCAGTACTTC.

DNA for the CDR3: TGTGCCAGCTCACCCTATACAGGGGTGAATATAGTCTACACCTTC. As protein: CASSPYTGVNIVYTF. J is TRBJ1-2 and V is TRBV18; 7 positions agree with TRBD1. V shed 3 bases and J 10 bases; nucleotides not matched to a gene: 14. Germline CDR1 and CDR2: KGHSH and LQKENI. The CDR3 is made up of 15 amino acids.

To note about this clone: At one end the junction does not follow the germline gene, possibly because of a read error. The rearrangement uses TRBV5-1 and TRBJ2-1; 11 nucleotides line up with TRBD2. CDR1 is SGHRS and CDR2 is YFSETQ in the germline V gene. The length of the CDR3 is 16 residues. For the CDR3, the DNA is TGCGCCAGCAGCTTGGCCTTAGCGGGAGGGCGGGATGATCAGTTCTTC. Amino acids: CASSLALAGGRDDQFF.

The chain employs TRBV4-2 and TRBJ1-1; a possible D gene is TRBD1 (5 bases). Trimming left V 4 bases short and J 0 bases short, with 9 bases between. CDR1 is LGHNA and CDR2 is YNFKEQ in the germline V gene. CDR3 size: 14 residues. Here the CDR3 reads CASSPGGMNTEAFF. CDR3 in DNA: TGTGCCAGCAGCCCGGGGGGGATGAACACTGAAGCTTTCTTT.

This chain uses TRBV5-6 with TRBJ2-1, with TRBD2 identical over 7 bases. After removal of 4 bases from V and 5 bases from J, the junction contained 9 bases not matched to a gene. The germline V gene has CDR1 SGHDT and CDR2 YYEEEE. CDR3 length: 15 residues. CDR3 residues: CASSPLGGGDNEQFF. The CDR3 region has the DNA TGTGCCAGCAGCCCTCTCGGGGGAGGGGACAATGAGCAGTTCTTC.

The chain has TRBV19 and TRBJ1-1; D not resolved. The V gene lost 3 bases and the J gene lost 0 bases, with 5 bases spanning the gap. CDR1 and CDR2 from the germline V gene are LNHDA and SQIVND (reference sequence). This CDR3 is 13 amino acids long. In DNA form, the CDR3 reads TGTGCCAGTAGTATCTGGGTGAACACTGAAGCTTTCTTT. Its translation is CASSIWVNTEAFF. Based on the CDR3 plus reference TRBV19 and TRBJ1-1, the full variable domain is DGGITQSPKYLFRKEGQNVTLSCEQNLNHDAMYWYRQDPGQGLRLIYYSQIVNDFQKGDIAEGYSVSREKKESFPLTVTSAQKNPTAFYLCASSIWVNTEAFFGQGTRLTVV.

In DNA, the CDR3 is TGTGCCAGCGGGTTGCCTTTTGACAGGGTAGCCTACGAGCAGTACTTC. This translates into CASGLPFDRVAYEQYF. This sequence joins TRBV2 and TRBJ2-7; 7 nucleotides line up with TRBD1. Germline V CDR1 and CDR2: SNHLY, FYNNEI. V was clipped by 8 bases and J by 2 bases; unmatched bases: 15. The CDR3 loop spans 16 amino acids.

The CDR3 protein is CASSPKGTGELFF. CDR3 nucleotide sequence: TGTGCCAGCAGCCCGAAGGGGACCGGGGAGCTGTTTTTT. This sequence joins TRBV7-2 and TRBJ2-2; tentatively, D is TRBD1 (5 bases). Germline values: CDR1 SGHTA, CDR2 FQGNSA. V was clipped by 5 bases and J by 5 bases, with 9 bases between them. The CDR3 covers 13 residues.